Below, 6 T cell receptor beta chains from the same sample are listed, as sequenced in a study of STAT5B mutations in CD4+ large granular lymphocyte leukemia (dated 2022 in TCRdb). The library was built by means of the immunoSEQ multiplex PCR assay. TCRdb took over this immuneACCESS table, retaining in-frame rearrangements with V and J assigned. Such tables are incomplete; in checked studies, under half of the missing clones stem from an unresolved V gene, and the remainder is unexplained. The sample table lists about 34,000 clones, about 91% of them with a count of one. 0.97% of the sample comes from the top ten. The sequencing input was CD4+ T cells from blood buffy coats. Receptor source: a human donor in good health.

V usage is TRBV5-8 and J usage is TRBJ2-1; 11 nucleotides align to TRBD1. V was clipped by 0 bases and J by 1 base; unmatched bases: 6. This CDR3 is 18 amino acids long. Germline V gene sequence: CDR1 SGHTS, CDR2 YDEGEE. The CDR3 loop is CASSLARDRGYSYNEQFF. In DNA form, the CDR3 reads TGTGCCAGCAGCTTGGCCCGGGACAGGGGGTATTCCTACAATGAGCAGTTCTTC.

V is TRBV18 and J is TRBJ1-2, with 11 bases aligning to TRBD1. V was clipped by 2 bases and J by 2 bases; unmatched bases: 4. The CDR3 is made up of 16 amino acids. The germline V gene encodes CDR1 KGHSH and CDR2 LQKENI. The CDR3 DNA is TGTGCCAGCTCACCAGACCGGGACAGGGGGAACTATGGCTACACCTTC. This sequence encodes CASSPDRDRGNYGYTF. Full variable domain (outside the CDR3, taken from reference TRBV18 and TRBJ1-2): NAGVMQNPRHLVRRRGQEARLRCSPMKGHSHVYWYRQLPEEGLKFMVYLQKENIIDESGMPKERFSAEFPKEGPSILRIQQVVRGDSAAYFCASSPDRDRGNYGYTFGSGTRLTVV.

This sequence joins TRBV4-3 and TRBJ2-5; D may be TRBD1 or TRBD2 (5 bases each). The CDR3 spans 16 residues. Trimming left V 1 base short and J 2 bases short, with 14 bases between. Germline V gene lookup returns CDR1 LGHNA and CDR2 YSLEER. The CDR3, as DNA: TGCGCCAGCAGCCAAGGGGGCCCGGGGCGGCAAGAGACCCAGTACTTC. Translated: CASSQGGPGRQETQYF.

The chain employs TRBV7-2 and TRBJ1-5; a possible D gene is TRBD1 (5 bases). The CDR3 runs to 14 residues. Trimming took 4 bases from V and 10 from J, leaving 17 bases between them. Germline CDR1 is SGHTA and CDR2 is FQGNSA. CDR3 coding DNA: TGTGCCAGCAGCTCCGGGACGGTAAATCTACCCCAGCATTTT. Protein sequence: CASSSGTVNLPQHF. Filled out from reference TRBV7-2 and TRBJ1-5, the complete variable domain reads GAGVSQSPSNKVTEKGKDVELRCDPISGHTALYWYRQSLGQGLEFLIYFQGNSAPDKSGLPSDRFSAERTGGSVSTLTIQRTQQEDSAVYLCASSSGTVNLPQHFGDGTRLSIL.

The genes are TRBV6-5 and TRBJ2-7, with 10 bases lining up with TRBD2. The V gene end was trimmed by 8 bases and the J gene end by 3 bases; junction bases not matched to a gene: 7. Germline CDR1 reads MNHEY; CDR2 reads SVGAGI. The CDR3 covers 14 residues. The CDR3 DNA reads TGTGCCAGCTCGAGGACTAGCGGAGGCTACGAGCAGTACTTC. Residues: CASSRTSGGYEQYF.

The V and J genes are TRBV30 and TRBJ2-7, with 8 positions matching TRBD1. From germline, CDR1 is GTSNPN and CDR2 SVGIG (reference sequence). V lost 7 bases, J lost 4 bases, and 24 bases stayed unmatched. The CDR3 loop spans 18 amino acids. The CDR3, as DNA: TGTGCCTCAACCGGACAGGGTGAAGGATCACCCTACCCTTACGAGCAGTACTTC. Its translation: CASTGQGEGSPYPYEQYF. Based on the CDR3 plus reference TRBV30 and TRBJ2-7, the full variable domain is SQTIHQWPATLVQPVGSPLSLECTVEGTSNPNLYWYRQAAGRGLQLLFYSVGIGQISSEVPQNLSASRPQDRQFILSSKKLLLSDSGFYLCASTGQGEGSPYPYEQYFGPGTRLTVT.